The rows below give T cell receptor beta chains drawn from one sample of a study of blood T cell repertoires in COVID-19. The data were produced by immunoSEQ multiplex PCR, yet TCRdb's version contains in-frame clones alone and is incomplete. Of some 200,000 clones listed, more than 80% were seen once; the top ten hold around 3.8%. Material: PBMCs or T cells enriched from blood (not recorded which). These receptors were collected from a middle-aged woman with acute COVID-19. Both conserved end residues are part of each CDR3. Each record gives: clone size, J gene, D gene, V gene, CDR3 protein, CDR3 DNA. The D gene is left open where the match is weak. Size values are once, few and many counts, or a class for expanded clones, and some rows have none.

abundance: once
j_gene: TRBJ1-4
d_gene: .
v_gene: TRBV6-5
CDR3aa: CASNGGVKDEKLFF
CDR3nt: TGTGCCAGCAACGGGGGGGTAAAAGATGAAAAACTGTTTTTT

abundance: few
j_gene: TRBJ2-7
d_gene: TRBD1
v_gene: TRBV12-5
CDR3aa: CASGPTGSPYEQYF
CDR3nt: TGTGCTAGTGGCCCGACAGGGAGCCCCTACGAGCAGTACTTC

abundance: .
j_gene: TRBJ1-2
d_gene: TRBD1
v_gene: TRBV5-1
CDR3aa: CASSSEGQLLDYGYTF
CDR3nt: TGCGCCAGCAGCTCGGAGGGACAGTTATTGGACTATGGCTACACCTTC

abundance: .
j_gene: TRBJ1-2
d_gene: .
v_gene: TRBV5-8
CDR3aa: CASSLYITGTNYGYTF
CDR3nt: TGTGCCAGCAGCTTGTATATTACAGGGACTAACTATGGCTACACCTTC

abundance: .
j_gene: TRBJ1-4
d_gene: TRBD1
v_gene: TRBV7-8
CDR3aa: CASSSGTGGDEKLFF
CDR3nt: TGTGCCAGCAGCTCCGGGACAGGGGGCGATGAAAAACTGTTTTTT

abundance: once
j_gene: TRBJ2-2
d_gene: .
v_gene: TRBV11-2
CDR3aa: CASSRGNTGELFF
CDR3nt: TGTGCCAGCAGCCGGGGGAACACCGGGGAGCTGTTTTTT

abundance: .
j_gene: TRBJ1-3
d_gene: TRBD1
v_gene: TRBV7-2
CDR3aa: CASSPDRAGNTIYF
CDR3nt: TGTGCCAGCAGCCCAGACAGGGCTGGAAACACCATATATTTT

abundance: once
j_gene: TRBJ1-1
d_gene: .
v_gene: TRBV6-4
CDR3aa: CATSAGLNTEAFF
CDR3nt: TGTGCCACCTCGGCGGGGTTGAACACTGAAGCTTTCTTT

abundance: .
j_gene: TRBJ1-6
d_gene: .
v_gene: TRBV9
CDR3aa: CASSVGGAPNSPLHF
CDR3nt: TGTGCCAGCAGCGTAGGTGGGGCCCCCAATTCACCCCTCCACTTT

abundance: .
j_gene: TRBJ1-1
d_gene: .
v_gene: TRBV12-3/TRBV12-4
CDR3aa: CASSLTPPGMAFF
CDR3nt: TGTGCCAGCAGCCTCACCCCCCCAGGGATGGCTTTCTTT

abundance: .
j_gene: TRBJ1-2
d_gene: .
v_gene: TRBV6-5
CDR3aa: CASITVSGLGYTF
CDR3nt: TGTGCCAGCATTACTGTGTCGGGGTTGGGCTACACCTTC

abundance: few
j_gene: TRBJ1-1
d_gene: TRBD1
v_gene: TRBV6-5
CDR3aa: CASSYSGQGNTEAFF
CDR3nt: TGTGCCAGCAGTTACTCGGGACAGGGTAACACTGAAGCTTTCTTT

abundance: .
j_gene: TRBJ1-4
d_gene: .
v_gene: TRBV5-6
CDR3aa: CASSRDSNEKLFF
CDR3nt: TGTGCCAGCAGCAGAGACAGTAATGAAAAACTGTTTTTT

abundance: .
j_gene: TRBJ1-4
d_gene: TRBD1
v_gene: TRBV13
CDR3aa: CASSLVGTEDVFF
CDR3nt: TGTGCCAGCAGCTTAGTCGGGACAGAGGACGTGTTTTTT

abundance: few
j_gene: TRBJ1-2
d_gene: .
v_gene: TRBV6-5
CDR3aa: CASKKTNDNVYGYTF
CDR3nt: TGTGCCAGCAAAAAGACAAACGACAATGTCTATGGCTACACCTTC